The rows below give T cell receptor beta chains drawn from one sample of a study of blood T cell repertoires in COVID-19. This table comes from immunoSEQ multiplex PCR, and its TCRdb copy is limited to in-frame clones, with some not included. The sample has 200,000 to 250,000 clones, over 75% seen once; the top ten hold nearly 9.5%. Sequencing input: PBMCs or T cells enriched from blood (not recorded which). The receptor set was obtained from a middle-aged man who had recovered from COVID-19. Both conserved end residues are part of each CDR3. Fields, in order: clone size, V gene, J gene, CDR3 length, D gene, CDR3 protein, CDR3 DNA. D genes are given only for firm matches. Only some rows state a clone size, as once, few, many or a class for expanded clones.

clone_size: NA
v_call: TRBV20-1
j_call: TRBJ2-1
cdr3_length: 12
d_call: NA
cdr3_aa: CSANELYNEQFF
cdr3_nt: TGCAGTGCTAATGAACTCTACAATGAGCAGTTCTTC

clone_size: NA
v_call: TRBV6-5
j_call: TRBJ1-5
cdr3_length: 14
d_call: TRBD1
cdr3_aa: CASSPYGDSQPQHF
cdr3_nt: TGTGCCAGCAGTCCGTATGGGGACAGCCAGCCCCAGCATTTT

clone_size: NA
v_call: TRBV6-5
j_call: TRBJ1-3
cdr3_length: 14
d_call: NA
cdr3_aa: CASSSGSSGNTIYF
cdr3_nt: TGTGCCAGCAGTTCGGGGAGCTCTGGAAACACCATATATTTT

clone_size: NA
v_call: TRBV30
j_call: TRBJ1-2
cdr3_length: 11
d_call: NA
cdr3_aa: CASQTGSGYTF
cdr3_nt: TGTGCCTCCCAAACAGGGAGCGGCTACACCTTC

clone_size: NA
v_call: TRBV9
j_call: TRBJ2-1
cdr3_length: 16
d_call: NA
cdr3_aa: CASSVAGSSSYNEQFF
cdr3_nt: TGTGCCAGCAGCGTAGCTGGGAGTTCCTCCTACAATGAGCAGTTCTTC

clone_size: NA
v_call: TRBV7-9
j_call: TRBJ2-2
cdr3_length: 16
d_call: NA
cdr3_aa: CASSSGTPRGTGELFF
cdr3_nt: TGTGCCAGCAGCTCGGGAACGCCCCGAGGCACCGGGGAGCTGTTTTTT

clone_size: NA
v_call: TRBV4-2
j_call: TRBJ2-5
cdr3_length: 15
d_call: TRBD2
cdr3_aa: CASSPSGRLAETQYF
cdr3_nt: TGTGCCAGCAGCCCCAGTGGGAGACTAGCGGAGACCCAGTACTTC

clone_size: NA
v_call: TRBV5-1
j_call: TRBJ1-1
cdr3_length: 15
d_call: TRBD1
cdr3_aa: CASSRDRESFTEAFF
cdr3_nt: TGCGCCAGCAGCCGGGACAGGGAGTCGTTCACTGAAGCTTTCTTT

clone_size: NA
v_call: TRBV15
j_call: TRBJ2-1
cdr3_length: 17
d_call: TRBD2
cdr3_aa: CATSRVAGTSSYNEQFF
cdr3_nt: TGTGCCACCAGCAGGGTAGCGGGGACAAGCTCCTACAATGAGCAGTTCTTC

clone_size: NA
v_call: TRBV27
j_call: TRBJ1-1
cdr3_length: 14
d_call: NA
cdr3_aa: CASSQGIRNTEAFF
cdr3_nt: TGTGCCAGCAGTCAGGGAATACGGAACACTGAAGCTTTCTTT

clone_size: NA
v_call: TRBV19
j_call: TRBJ1-2
cdr3_length: 13
d_call: NA
cdr3_aa: CASSRQSNYGYTF
cdr3_nt: TGTGCCAGTAGCCGACAGTCCAACTATGGCTACACCTTC

clone_size: NA
v_call: TRBV5-5
j_call: TRBJ2-7
cdr3_length: 16
d_call: NA
cdr3_aa: CASSFDGQRVTTEQYF
cdr3_nt: TGTGCCAGCAGCTTCGATGGTCAGCGGGTCACCACGGAGCAGTACTTC

clone_size: NA
v_call: TRBV24-1
j_call: TRBJ1-5
cdr3_length: 15
d_call: NA
cdr3_aa: CATSDPQGGNQPQHF
cdr3_nt: TGTGCCACCAGTGACCCACAGGGTGGCAATCAGCCCCAGCATTTT

clone_size: NA
v_call: TRBV7-8
j_call: TRBJ1-5
cdr3_length: 13
d_call: TRBD1
cdr3_aa: CASAGTADQPQHF
cdr3_nt: TGTGCCAGCGCCGGGACAGCTGATCAGCCCCAGCATTTT

clone_size: NA
v_call: TRBV2
j_call: TRBJ2-2
cdr3_length: 16
d_call: TRBD1
cdr3_aa: CASGGGSTGGTGELFF
cdr3_nt: TGTGCCAGCGGGGGTGGTTCGACAGGGGGCACCGGGGAGCTGTTTTTT

clone_size: NA
v_call: TRBV6-5
j_call: TRBJ1-6
cdr3_length: 15
d_call: NA
cdr3_aa: CASSSRARDNSPLHF
cdr3_nt: TGTGCCAGCAGTTCCAGGGCCAGGGATAATTCACCCCTCCACTTT

clone_size: NA
v_call: TRBV19
j_call: TRBJ1-6
cdr3_length: 15
d_call: NA
cdr3_aa: CASRPTGLSNSPLHF
cdr3_nt: TGTGCCAGTAGGCCAACGGGACTGAGTAATTCACCCCTCCACTTT

clone_size: NA
v_call: TRBV7-3
j_call: TRBJ1-1
cdr3_length: 15
d_call: NA
cdr3_aa: CASSSGGSPGTEAFF
cdr3_nt: TGTGCCAGCAGCTCCGGTGGCAGTCCCGGGACTGAAGCTTTCTTT

clone_size: few
v_call: TRBV6-5
j_call: TRBJ2-4
cdr3_length: 14
d_call: NA
cdr3_aa: CASTGYPAKNIQYF
cdr3_nt: TGTGCCAGCACGGGTTACCCAGCCAAAAACATTCAGTACTTC

clone_size: once
v_call: TRBV3-1/TRBV3-2
j_call: TRBJ2-1
cdr3_length: 15
d_call: TRBD1
cdr3_aa: CASSRARGLPTEQFF
cdr3_nt: TGTGCCAGCAGCCGTGCCAGGGGGCTTCCAACCGAGCAGTTCTTC

clone_size: NA
v_call: TRBV5-1
j_call: TRBJ2-5
cdr3_length: 14
d_call: TRBD1
cdr3_aa: CASSPGQGRETQYF
cdr3_nt: TGCGCCAGCAGCCCCGGACAGGGGAGAGAGACCCAGTACTTC

clone_size: once
v_call: TRBV3-1/TRBV3-2
j_call: TRBJ1-2
cdr3_length: 13
d_call: NA
cdr3_aa: CASSRGNIHGYTF
cdr3_nt: TGTGCCAGCAGCCGAGGTAACATCCACGGCTACACCTTC

clone_size: NA
v_call: TRBV30
j_call: TRBJ1-1
cdr3_length: 11
d_call: NA
cdr3_aa: CAWSLRQEAFF
cdr3_nt: TGTGCCTGGAGTCTACGACAGGAAGCTTTCTTT

clone_size: NA
v_call: TRBV5-1
j_call: TRBJ1-2
cdr3_length: 16
d_call: NA
cdr3_aa: CASSLYLQTAIYGYTF
cdr3_nt: TGCGCCAGCAGCTTGTATTTACAGACAGCCATCTATGGCTACACCTTC

clone_size: NA
v_call: TRBV18
j_call: TRBJ2-1
cdr3_length: 19
d_call: TRBD2
cdr3_aa: CASSPHGVLAGVFSNEQFF
cdr3_nt: TGTGCCAGCTCACCACATGGGGTGCTAGCGGGAGTTTTTAGCAATGAGCAGTTCTTC

clone_size: NA
v_call: TRBV19
j_call: TRBJ2-7
cdr3_length: 16
d_call: TRBD1
cdr3_aa: CASSILSGTGSYEQYF
cdr3_nt: TGTGCCAGTAGTATCCTCTCCGGGACAGGGTCCTACGAGCAGTACTTC

clone_size: NA
v_call: TRBV5-1
j_call: TRBJ2-2
cdr3_length: 16
d_call: NA
cdr3_aa: CASSLGGSGVTGELFF
cdr3_nt: TGCGCCAGCAGCTTGGGGGGATCAGGGGTCACCGGGGAGCTGTTTTTT

clone_size: NA
v_call: TRBV6-5
j_call: TRBJ1-2
cdr3_length: 13
d_call: TRBD1
cdr3_aa: CASNTGTGVGYTF
cdr3_nt: TGTGCCAGCAACACCGGGACAGGGGTCGGCTACACCTTC

clone_size: NA
v_call: TRBV18
j_call: TRBJ2-3
cdr3_length: 15
d_call: NA
cdr3_aa: CASSPDYYSTDTQYF
cdr3_nt: TGTGCCAGCTCACCAGATTACTATAGCACAGATACGCAGTATTTT

clone_size: few
v_call: TRBV24-1
j_call: TRBJ1-4
cdr3_length: 15
d_call: TRBD1
cdr3_aa: CATSDSRQGREKLFF
cdr3_nt: TGTGCCACCAGTGATTCCCGACAGGGGAGGGAAAAACTGTTTTTT

clone_size: NA
v_call: TRBV6-6
j_call: TRBJ2-1
cdr3_length: 17
d_call: NA
cdr3_aa: CASSLKLGGSSYNEQFF
cdr3_nt: TGTGCCAGCAGTCTAAAACTCGGGGGAAGCTCCTACAATGAGCAGTTCTTC

clone_size: NA
v_call: TRBV7-6
j_call: TRBJ2-6
cdr3_length: 14
d_call: NA
cdr3_aa: CASSQNTGANVLTF
cdr3_nt: TGTGCCAGCAGCCAGAACACTGGGGCCAACGTCCTGACTTTC

clone_size: once
v_call: TRBV19
j_call: TRBJ1-4
cdr3_length: 16
d_call: NA
cdr3_aa: CASSMARGRDNEKLFF
cdr3_nt: TGTGCCAGTAGTATGGCCAGGGGAAGGGATAATGAAAAACTGTTTTTT

clone_size: NA
v_call: TRBV30
j_call: TRBJ1-1
cdr3_length: 13
d_call: NA
cdr3_aa: CAFTRDTNTEAFF
cdr3_nt: TGTGCTTTTACCCGGGACACCAACACTGAAGCTTTCTTT

clone_size: few
v_call: TRBV7-2
j_call: TRBJ2-7
cdr3_length: 16
d_call: NA
cdr3_aa: CASSLVRGLSSYEQYF
cdr3_nt: TGTGCCAGCAGCTTAGTAAGGGGGTTAAGCTCCTACGAGCAGTACTTC

clone_size: NA
v_call: TRBV3-1/TRBV3-2
j_call: TRBJ2-2
cdr3_length: 15
d_call: NA
cdr3_aa: CASSQGAGNTGELFF
cdr3_nt: TGTGCCAGCAGCCAGGGGGCGGGTAACACCGGGGAGCTGTTTTTT

clone_size: NA
v_call: TRBV9
j_call: TRBJ1-4
cdr3_length: 16
d_call: NA
cdr3_aa: CASSVAGGANNEKLFF
cdr3_nt: TGTGCCAGCAGCGTAGCCGGTGGAGCCAATAATGAAAAACTGTTTTTT

clone_size: NA
v_call: TRBV19
j_call: TRBJ2-2
cdr3_length: 14
d_call: NA
cdr3_aa: CASSYRTNTGELFF
cdr3_nt: TGTGCCAGTAGTTACAGGACCAACACCGGGGAGCTGTTTTTT

clone_size: once
v_call: TRBV6-5
j_call: TRBJ2-7
cdr3_length: 15
d_call: TRBD2
cdr3_aa: CASSTGGAHSYEQYF
cdr3_nt: TGTGCCAGCAGCACGGGGGGGGCCCACTCCTACGAGCAGTACTTC

clone_size: NA
v_call: TRBV27
j_call: TRBJ1-2
cdr3_length: 15
d_call: NA
cdr3_aa: CASSLKSGLYYGYTF
cdr3_nt: TGTGCCAGCAGTTTAAAGTCGGGACTGTACTATGGCTACACCTTC

clone_size: NA
v_call: TRBV27
j_call: TRBJ2-7
cdr3_length: 17
d_call: TRBD2
cdr3_aa: CASSSPWTSGARDEQYF
cdr3_nt: TGTGCCAGCAGTTCTCCCTGGACTAGCGGGGCAAGGGACGAGCAGTACTTC

clone_size: NA
v_call: TRBV6-5
j_call: TRBJ1-2
cdr3_length: 14
d_call: TRBD1
cdr3_aa: CASSPGGRIHGYTF
cdr3_nt: TGTGCCAGCAGCCCAGGGGGGCGCATACATGGCTACACCTTC

clone_size: once
v_call: TRBV27
j_call: TRBJ1-1
cdr3_length: 13
d_call: NA
cdr3_aa: CASTLGGYPRSFF
cdr3_nt: TGTGCCAGCACCCTCGGGGGGTACCCACGGTCTTTCTTT

clone_size: NA
v_call: TRBV19
j_call: TRBJ1-2
cdr3_length: 14
d_call: NA
cdr3_aa: CASSRTANAYGYTF
cdr3_nt: TGTGCCAGTAGCAGGACAGCTAACGCCTATGGCTACACCTTC

clone_size: NA
v_call: TRBV3-1/TRBV3-2
j_call: TRBJ2-1
cdr3_length: 16
d_call: TRBD2
cdr3_aa: CASGESLAGGRLEQFF
cdr3_nt: TGTGCCAGCGGGGAGAGTCTAGCGGGGGGCCGCTTGGAGCAGTTCTTC

clone_size: NA
v_call: TRBV2
j_call: TRBJ2-7
cdr3_length: 15
d_call: TRBD2
cdr3_aa: CASSERGTSLSEQYF
cdr3_nt: TGTGCCAGCAGTGAAAGGGGGACTAGTTTGTCCGAGCAGTACTTC

clone_size: NA
v_call: TRBV6-5
j_call: TRBJ1-2
cdr3_length: 11
d_call: TRBD1
cdr3_aa: CASRTGFGYTF
cdr3_nt: TGTGCCAGCAGGACAGGGTTTGGCTACACCTTC

clone_size: NA
v_call: TRBV5-8
j_call: TRBJ1-2
cdr3_length: 14
d_call: NA
cdr3_aa: CASSLRGQAYGYTF
cdr3_nt: TGTGCCAGCAGCTTAAGGGGTCAGGCCTATGGCTACACCTTC

clone_size: once
v_call: TRBV3-1/TRBV3-2
j_call: TRBJ1-5
cdr3_length: 15
d_call: TRBD1
cdr3_aa: CASSPGTGKNQPQHF
cdr3_nt: TGTGCCAGCAGCCCAGGGACAGGGAAGAATCAGCCCCAGCATTTT

clone_size: few
v_call: TRBV30
j_call: TRBJ1-6
cdr3_length: 13
d_call: NA
cdr3_aa: CAWRDTSNSPLHF
cdr3_nt: TGTGCCTGGAGGGACACTTCGAATTCACCCCTCCACTTT

clone_size: NA
v_call: TRBV11-3
j_call: TRBJ1-5
cdr3_length: 15
d_call: TRBD1
cdr3_aa: CASTPEGTGCKPQHF
cdr3_nt: TGTGCCAGCACCCCAGAGGGGACAGGGTGTAAGCCCCAGCATTTT

clone_size: NA
v_call: TRBV15
j_call: TRBJ2-2
cdr3_length: 14
d_call: NA
cdr3_aa: CATSRGGGTGELFF
cdr3_nt: TGTGCCACCAGCAGAGGAGGTGGGACCGGGGAGCTGTTTTTT

clone_size: NA
v_call: TRBV24-1
j_call: TRBJ2-1
cdr3_length: 14
d_call: TRBD2
cdr3_aa: CATSGTSDSNEQFF
cdr3_nt: TGTGCCACCAGCGGGACTAGCGACTCTAATGAGCAGTTCTTC

clone_size: NA
v_call: TRBV11-2
j_call: TRBJ2-2
cdr3_length: 14
d_call: NA
cdr3_aa: CASSSTGVDGELFF
cdr3_nt: TGTGCCAGCAGCTCGACGGGGGTCGACGGGGAGCTGTTTTTT

clone_size: once
v_call: TRBV9
j_call: TRBJ2-2
cdr3_length: 17
d_call: NA
cdr3_aa: CASSVDRGGRNTGELFF
cdr3_nt: TGTGCCAGCAGCGTAGATCGAGGCGGGCGGAACACCGGGGAGCTGTTTTTT

clone_size: NA
v_call: TRBV11-2
j_call: TRBJ1-2
cdr3_length: 14
d_call: TRBD1
cdr3_aa: CASSSRDSSYGYTF
cdr3_nt: TGTGCCAGCAGCTCCCGGGACAGCAGCTATGGCTACACCTTC

clone_size: once
v_call: TRBV7-9
j_call: TRBJ1-4
cdr3_length: 16
d_call: NA
cdr3_aa: CASSVAGAGTAEKLFF
cdr3_nt: TGTGCCAGCAGCGTCGCGGGGGCTGGAACTGCTGAAAAACTGTTTTTT

clone_size: NA
v_call: TRBV5-1
j_call: TRBJ2-7
cdr3_length: 14
d_call: NA
cdr3_aa: CASSPGGKTYEQYF
cdr3_nt: TGCGCCAGCAGCCCGGGGGGCAAAACCTACGAGCAGTACTTC

clone_size: NA
v_call: TRBV19
j_call: TRBJ2-7
cdr3_length: 14
d_call: TRBD1
cdr3_aa: CASSIRGLHYEQYF
cdr3_nt: TGTGCCAGTAGTATTAGGGGGCTGCACTACGAGCAGTACTTC